The entry below describes one T cell receptor (beta chain). Its antigen is still unknown. This specimen comes from a study of T cell responses to AZD1222 COVID-19 vaccine. Overall study results and limits: Repertoire sampling happened only post peak T cell response. At baseline, seropositivity was found in only 6 or 7 AZD1222 recipients. Reportedly, nearly half the spike-specific TCRs target unmutated variant regions. The donor group comprised mostly white British people and more females; the analysis possibly underestimated clonal diversity.

Generated by immunoSEQ multiplex PCR, the TCRdb table keeps only in-frame clones and is missing some. The sample carries some 110,000 clones, 75% to 90% recorded once. This CDR3 is built from 15 residues. V lost 0 bases and J lost 4, with 12 bases in between. Germline V gives CDR1 SGHVS, CDR2 FNYEAQ. V gene TRBV7-6 combines with J gene TRBJ1-2; maybe TRBD1 (5 bases). Sequenced material: peripheral blood, taken on day 0 of AZD1222 vaccination. This sequence was found in an adult in good health. Here the CDR3 reads CASSLATKGIYGYTF. DNA of the CDR3: TGTGCCAGCAGCTTAGCGACAAAGGGGATCTATGGCTACACCTTC.